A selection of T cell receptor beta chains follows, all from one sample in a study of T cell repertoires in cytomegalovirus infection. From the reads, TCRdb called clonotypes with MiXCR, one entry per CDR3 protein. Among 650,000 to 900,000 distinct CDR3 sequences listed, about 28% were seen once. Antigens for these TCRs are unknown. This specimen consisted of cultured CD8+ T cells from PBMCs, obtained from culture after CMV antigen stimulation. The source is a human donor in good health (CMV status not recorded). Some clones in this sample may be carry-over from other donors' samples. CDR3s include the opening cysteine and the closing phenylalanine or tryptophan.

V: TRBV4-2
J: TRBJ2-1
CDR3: CASSQEFSEGGEQFF

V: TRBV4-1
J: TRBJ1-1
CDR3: CASTSGGTEAFF

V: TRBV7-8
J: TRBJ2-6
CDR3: CASSPYREGELTGANVLTF

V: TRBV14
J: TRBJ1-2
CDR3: CASSQAYRQYYGYTF

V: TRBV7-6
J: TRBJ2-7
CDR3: CASSPYGTVSYEQYF

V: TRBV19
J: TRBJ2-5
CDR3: CASSHHRGQETQYF

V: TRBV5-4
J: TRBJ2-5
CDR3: CATRWGGLAETQYF

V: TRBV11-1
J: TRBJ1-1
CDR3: CAARGENTEAFF

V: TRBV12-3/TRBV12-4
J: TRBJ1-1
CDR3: CASSPQSRRGMNTEAFF

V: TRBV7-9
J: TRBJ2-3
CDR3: CASSPMIGGSTDTQYF

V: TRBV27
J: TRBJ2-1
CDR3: CASSDRIYEQFF

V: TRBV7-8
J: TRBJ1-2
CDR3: CASSPHPGAGGYTF

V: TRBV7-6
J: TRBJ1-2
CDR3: CASSPLAGGLAGSGYTF

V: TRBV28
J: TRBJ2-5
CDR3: CASTIGSRDRGSWTQYF

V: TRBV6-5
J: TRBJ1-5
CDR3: CASSYQGDNQPQHF

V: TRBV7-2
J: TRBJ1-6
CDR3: CASSLFIFSGNSPLHF

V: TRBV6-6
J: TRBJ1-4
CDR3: CASRKGATNEKLFF

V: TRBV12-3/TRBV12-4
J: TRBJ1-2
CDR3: CASSSDSGLYGYTF

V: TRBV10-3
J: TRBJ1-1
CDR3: CAISLDQNTEAFF

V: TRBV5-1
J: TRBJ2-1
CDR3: CASSLRLAEYNEQFF

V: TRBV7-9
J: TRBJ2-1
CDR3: CASSNRNEQFF

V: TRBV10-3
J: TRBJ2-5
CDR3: CAISELGGTSGQETQYF

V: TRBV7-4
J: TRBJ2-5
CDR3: CASSSSARAYETQYF

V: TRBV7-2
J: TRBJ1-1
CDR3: CASRGVEYTEAFF

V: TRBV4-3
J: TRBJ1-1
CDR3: CASSQVAGDTEAFF

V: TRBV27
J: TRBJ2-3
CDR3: CASRDDGGAVDTQYF

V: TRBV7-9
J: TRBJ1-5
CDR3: CASAGRALNHPQHF

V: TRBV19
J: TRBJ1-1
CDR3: CASSLIRDRGSSTEAFF

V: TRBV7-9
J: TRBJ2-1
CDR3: CASSFAGGRGEQLF

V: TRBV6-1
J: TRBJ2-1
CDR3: CAGEGGSSYNEQFF

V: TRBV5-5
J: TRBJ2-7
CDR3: CASSLRGFYEQYF

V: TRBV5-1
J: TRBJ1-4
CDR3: CASSSLGATNEKLFF

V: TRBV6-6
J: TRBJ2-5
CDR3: CASSASGGIQETQYF

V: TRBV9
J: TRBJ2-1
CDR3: CASSSRSEQFF

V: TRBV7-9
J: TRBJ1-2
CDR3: CASSSPDTYSNYGYTF

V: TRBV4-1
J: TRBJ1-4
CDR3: CASSQVAPGGRDEKLFF

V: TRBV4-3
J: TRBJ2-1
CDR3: CASSEGLAPVDEQFF

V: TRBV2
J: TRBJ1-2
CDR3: CASRDRDGYTF

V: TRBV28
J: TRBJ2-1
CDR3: CASSLLSGGNNEQFF

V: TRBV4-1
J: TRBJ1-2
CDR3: CASSHQQGDGYTF

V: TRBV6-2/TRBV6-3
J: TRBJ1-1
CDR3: CASSFSAQDTEAFF

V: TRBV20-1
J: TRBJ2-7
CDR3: CSASSGPNSYEQYF

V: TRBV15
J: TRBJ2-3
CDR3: CATSPEGGLGDTQYF

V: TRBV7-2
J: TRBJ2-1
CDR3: CASSFPHSGDSYNEQFF

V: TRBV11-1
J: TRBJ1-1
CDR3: CASTMGHTMNTEAFF

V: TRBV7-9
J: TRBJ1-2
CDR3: CASSLGTTERKDGYTF

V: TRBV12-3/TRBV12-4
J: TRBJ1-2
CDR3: CASSDRSSYGYTF